The entry that follows covers one TCR beta chain sequence. The antigen remains undetermined. Other nucleotide sequences from this sample produce the same CDR3. These data belong to a study of CD8+ T cells in alopecia areata. This CDR3 is built from 13 residues. CDR1 is SEHNR and CDR2 is FQNEAQ in the germline V gene (reference sequence). V dropped 5 bases and J dropped 3 bases, with 11 bases sitting between them. In alopecia areata patients, both lesional scalp punch biopsies and peripheral blood were collected. Study conclusions and caveats: Clonality exceeded that of normal scalp in lesional scalp, most notably in alopecia totalis/universalis. Among the cells sequenced in scalp samples are also the resident alphabeta T cells of normal skin. Mice showed TCR sharing more clearly than patients did, possibly owing to HLA.

cDNA reverse transcribed from extracted RNA served as the sequencing template. Generated by immunoSEQ multiplex PCR, the TCRdb table keeps only in-frame clones and is missing some. The sample has 65,000 to 95,000 clones; roughly 51% are singletons. This TCR came from a human donor with alopecia areata. The V gene is TRBV7-9, the J gene TRBJ2-7, with D tentatively TRBD2 (5 bases). Sequences were obtained from NKG2D-high CD8+ T cells sorted from blood. The CDR3 loop is CASSPPGSYEQYF. The CDR3 region has the DNA TGTGCCAGCAGCCCACCGGGGAGCTACGAGCAGTACTTC.